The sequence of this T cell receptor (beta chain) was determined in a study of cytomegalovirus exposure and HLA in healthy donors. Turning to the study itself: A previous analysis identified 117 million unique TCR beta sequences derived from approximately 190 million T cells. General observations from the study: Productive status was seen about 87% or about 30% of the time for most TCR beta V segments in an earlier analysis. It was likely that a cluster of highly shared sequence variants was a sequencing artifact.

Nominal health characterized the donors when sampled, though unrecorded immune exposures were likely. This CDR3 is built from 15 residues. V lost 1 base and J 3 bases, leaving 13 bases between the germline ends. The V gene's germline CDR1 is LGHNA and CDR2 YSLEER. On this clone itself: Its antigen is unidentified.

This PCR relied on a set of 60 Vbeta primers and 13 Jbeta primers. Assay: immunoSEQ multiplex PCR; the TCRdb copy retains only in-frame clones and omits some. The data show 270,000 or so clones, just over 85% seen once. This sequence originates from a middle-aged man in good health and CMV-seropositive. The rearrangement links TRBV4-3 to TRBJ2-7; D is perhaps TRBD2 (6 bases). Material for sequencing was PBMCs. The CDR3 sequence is CASSQVGGISYEQYF. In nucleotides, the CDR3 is TGCGCCAGCAGCCAAGTTGGGGGGATAAGCTACGAGCAGTACTTC.